A single sample is the source of the 15 T cell receptor beta chains below, sequenced in a study of blood T cell repertoires in COVID-19. Data came from immunoSEQ multiplex PCR; TCRdb stores just in-frame clones and leaves some out. The sample lists about 280,000 clones, roughly 85% occurring once. Source material: peripheral blood. These receptor sequences come from a woman under 40 with active or convalescent COVID-19.

The CDR3 here is CASSLRAYEQYF. DNA for the CDR3: TGTGCCAGCAGTTTACGAGCCTACGAGCAGTACTTC. This chain uses TRBV28 with TRBJ2-7; D not certain. With 2 bases removed from V and 2 bases from J, the gap between germline ends came to 4 bases. The CDR3 covers 12 residues. Germline V gives CDR1 MDHEN, CDR2 SYDVKM.

V usage is TRBV28 and J usage is TRBJ2-1; D uncertain. The germline V gene has CDR1 MDHEN and CDR2 SYDVKM. V lost 6 bases, J lost 4 bases, and 7 bases lay in between. The CDR3 consists of 12 residues. The CDR3 reads CASSQAYNEQFF. In nucleotides, the CDR3 is TGTGCCAGCAGCCAGGCGTACAATGAGCAGTTCTTC.

This sequence joins TRBV5-1 and TRBJ2-1, with D maybe TRBD2 (6 bases). CDR1 SGHRS and CDR2 YFSETQ come from the germline V gene. The CDR3 totals 14 residues. V gave up 0 bases and J gave up 7 bases, with 11 bases separating them. The CDR3 here is CASSLVAGSNEQFF. The CDR3 region has the DNA TGCGCCAGCAGCTTGGTGGCGGGGAGTAATGAGCAGTTCTTC. The whole variable domain, filled in from reference TRBV5-1 and TRBJ2-1, reads KAGVTQTPRYLIKTRGQQVTLSCSPISGHRSVSWYQQTPGQGLQFLFEYFSETQRNKGNFPGRFSGRQFSNSRSEMNVSTLELGDSALYLCASSLVAGSNEQFFGPGTRLTVL.

This clone was counted a few times. The chain uses TRBV7-3 and TRBJ2-1; 9 bases line up with TRBD2. V lost 4 bases to trimming and J lost 7 bases; unmatched junction nucleotides: 17. Germline V gene data show CDR1 as SGHTA and CDR2 as FQGTGA. This CDR3 has 18 amino acids. Here the CDR3 DNA reads TGTGCCAGCAGCTCACCCCCGGGCGGCGGGGGGGCGAGTAATGAGCAGTTCTTC. It codes for CASSSPPGGGGASNEQFF.

There are a few counts of this clone. The chain employs TRBV4-1 and TRBJ1-6; the match to TRBD1 covers 8 bases. V shed 2 bases, J shed 8 bases, and the junction held 8 bases outside the gene matches. The germline CDR1 and CDR2 sequences are MGHRA and YSYEKL. CDR3 size: 16 residues. The CDR3 here is CASSQPSGQGYSPLHF. For the CDR3, the DNA is TGCGCCAGCAGCCAACCTTCTGGACAGGGCTATTCACCCCTCCACTTT.

The chain combines TRBV5-1 with TRBJ2-1; the D gene is possibly TRBD2 (7 bases). Trimming stripped 0 bases from V and 2 bases from J, with 12 bases between. From germline, CDR1 is SGHRS and CDR2 YFSETQ. The CDR3 sequence is 16 residues long. For the CDR3, the DNA is TGCGCCAGCAGCTTGGGGGGCGGGGGCCCCTACAATGAGCAGTTCTTC. As protein: CASSLGGGGPYNEQFF.

This clone was seen more than once but under ten times. This chain links TRBV21-1 with TRBJ2-1; the table assigns TRBD2, which was not confirmed against the DNA. TRBV21-1 is deemed a pseudogene. The CDR3 length is 16 residues. The CDR3 loop reads CASSKVLRSLYNEQFF. The DNA of the CDR3 is TGTGCCAGCAGCAAAGTCCTAAGGAGCCTTTACAATGAGCAGTTCTTC.

This chain links TRBV10-3 with TRBJ1-1; TRBD1 matches at 8 bases. CDR1 ENHRY and CDR2 SYGVKD come from the germline V gene. Losses at the gene ends were 6 bases for V and 4 bases for J; bases not matched to a gene: 7. The length of the CDR3 is 14 residues. CDR3 DNA sequence: TGTGCCATCAGGGAGACAGGGGAGGTCACTGAAGCTTTCTTT. It codes for CAIRETGEVTEAFF.

The V call is TRBV5-4, the J call TRBJ2-5, with TRBD1 matching 9 bases. After removal of 0 bases from V and 5 bases from J, the junction contained 5 bases not matched to a gene. CDR1 SGHNT and CDR2 YYREEE come from the germline V gene (reference sequence). CDR3 length equals 15 residues. As DNA, the CDR3 is TGTGCCAGCAGCTTGGGGACAGGGGTTCACGAGACCCAGTACTTC. The encoded protein is CASSLGTGVHETQYF.

The V call is TRBV5-1, the J call TRBJ1-2; the match to TRBD1 covers 10 bases. V dropped 5 bases and J dropped 4; count of bases not matched to a gene: 5. The germline CDR1 and CDR2 sequences are SGHRS and YFSETQ. This CDR3 has 14 amino acids. CDR3: CASSPGQGLYGYTF. The CDR3 nucleotides are TGCGCCAGCAGTCCGGGACAGGGGCTCTATGGCTACACCTTC. The entire variable domain, with the rest obtained from reference TRBV5-1 and TRBJ1-2, is as follows: KAGVTQTPRYLIKTRGQQVTLSCSPISGHRSVSWYQQTPGQGLQFLFEYFSETQRNKGNFPGRFSGRQFSNSRSEMNVSTLELGDSALYLCASSPGQGLYGYTFGSGTRLTVV.

This chain uses TRBV6-1 with TRBJ1-1; 11 bases are shared with TRBD1. Germline V gene lookup returns CDR1 MNHNS and CDR2 SASEGT. The CDR3 totals 17 residues. V trimming: 3 bases; J trimming: 2 bases; junction bases outside the gene matches: 8. The CDR3 protein is CASSDLWDRGTNTEAFF. The CDR3 nucleotides are TGTGCCAGCAGTGATCTGTGGGACAGGGGGACCAACACTGAAGCTTTCTTT.

The sample holds one count of this clone. This chain uses TRBV9 with TRBJ1-1; tentatively, D is TRBD1 (6 bases). V gave up 4 bases and J gave up 6 bases, with 19 bases separating them. Germline-derived CDR1 and CDR2 are SGDLS and YYNGEE. The CDR3 covers 15 residues. Here the CDR3 DNA reads TGTGCCAGCAGCCCTTTAGGGGGGGCAGTCTCTGAAGCTTTCTTT. Its protein product is CASSPLGGAVSEAFF.

The chain employs TRBV10-3 and TRBJ2-7; D gene uncertain. This CDR3 comprises 13 residues. Germline V gene lookup returns CDR1 ENHRY and CDR2 SYGVKD. Trimming shortened V by 3 bases and J by 4 bases, and 10 bases separated the two germline ends. CDR3 amino acids: CAISELTKYEQYF. The CDR3 nucleotides are TGTGCCATCAGTGAATTGACAAAATACGAGCAGTACTTC.

The rearrangement links TRBV25-1 to TRBJ1-2, with 8 bases lining up with TRBD1. CDR1 is MGHDK and CDR2 is SYGVNS in the germline V gene. The CDR3 covers 16 residues. The J segment lost 0 bases and the V segment lost 8 bases, leaving 11 bases of the junction unmatched. In nucleotides, the CDR3 is TGTGCCAGCCGTGGACAGGGAAGCACATCTAACTATGGCTACACCTTC. Translating it yields CASRGQGSTSNYGYTF.

In this sample, this clone turned up a few times. This chain links TRBV19 with TRBJ1-1, with D possibly being TRBD1 (5 bases). Germline V gene data show CDR1 as LNHDA and CDR2 as SQIVND (reference sequence). The CDR3 spans 14 residues. The V and J ends lost 7 bases and 1 base respectively, with 13 bases between them. The CDR3 protein is CASTFRVRNTEAFF. The CDR3 region has the DNA TGTGCCAGTACTTTCAGGGTACGGAACACTGAAGCTTTCTTT.